The entry below describes one TCR beta chain. Antigen specificity is unknown. This sample is drawn from a study of shared clonotypes between healthy human individuals. V was trimmed by 2 bases and J by 4 bases, leaving 7 bases between them. CDR3 length: 13 amino acids. Germline assignment: CDR1 MNHNS and CDR2 SASEGT. Over several immunoSEQ plates, each subset's genomic DNA was distributed in even portions. Authors' data handling: With immunoSEQ giving junction-only sequences and no quality scores, filtering differed. The repertoire was sequenced with immunoSEQ multiplex PCR; TCRdb's copy has only in-frame clones and lacks some. V, J and clone size reflect that table, while D and trimming were determined from the DNA. The top ten clones hold more than 10% of a sample with about 520,000 clones, around 73% of them seen once. Findings and limits, study-wide: Sampling was confined to blood; repertoires within tissues likely differ.

Donors included only healthy HIV-negative adults lacking recent acute infections or vaccinations. This TCR derives from a middle-aged woman in good health. Some clones in this sample may be carry-over from other donors' samples. J is TRBJ2-3 and V is TRBV6-1; D not resolved. Specimen: PBMCs. Here the CDR3 DNA reads TGTGCCAGCAGTGAACTAACGTCAGATACGCAGTATTTT. Translated: CASSELTSDTQYF.